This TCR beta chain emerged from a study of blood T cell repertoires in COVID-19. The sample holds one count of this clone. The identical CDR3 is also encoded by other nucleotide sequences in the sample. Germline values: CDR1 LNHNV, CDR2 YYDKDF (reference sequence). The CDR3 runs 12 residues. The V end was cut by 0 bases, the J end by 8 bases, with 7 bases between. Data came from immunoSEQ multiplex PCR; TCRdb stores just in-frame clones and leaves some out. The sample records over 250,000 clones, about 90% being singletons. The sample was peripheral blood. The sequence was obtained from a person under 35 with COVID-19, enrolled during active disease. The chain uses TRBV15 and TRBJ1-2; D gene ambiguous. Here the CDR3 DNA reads TGTGCCACCAGCAGAGATTCAGGCGGCTACACCTTC. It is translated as CATSRDSGGYTF.